The T cell receptor (beta chain) under discussion was sequenced for a study of patients and donors after allogeneic stem cell transplantation. The J segment lost 4 bases and the V segment lost 5 bases, leaving 8 bases of the junction unmatched. The CDR3 consists of 15 residues. In TCRdb, the RT-PCR reads were re-called with MiXCR into one record per CDR3 protein. The repertoire holds more than 850,000 distinct CDR3 sequences, with about a sixth as singletons. Sample: blood, either unsorted or a sorted T cell fraction (not recorded which). This chain connects TRBV12-3 or TRBV12-4 to TRBJ2-1, with 7 nucleotides matching TRBD2. This receptor was obtained from a human donor who was either an allogeneic HSCT recipient or a stem cell or donor lymphocyte infusion donor (not recorded which). It is not recorded whose cells these are; they may come from a transplant donor. The CDR3 is CASSRASGQYNEQFF. In DNA, the CDR3 is TGTGCCAGCAGTCGAGCTAGCGGTCAGTACAATGAGCAGTTCTTC.